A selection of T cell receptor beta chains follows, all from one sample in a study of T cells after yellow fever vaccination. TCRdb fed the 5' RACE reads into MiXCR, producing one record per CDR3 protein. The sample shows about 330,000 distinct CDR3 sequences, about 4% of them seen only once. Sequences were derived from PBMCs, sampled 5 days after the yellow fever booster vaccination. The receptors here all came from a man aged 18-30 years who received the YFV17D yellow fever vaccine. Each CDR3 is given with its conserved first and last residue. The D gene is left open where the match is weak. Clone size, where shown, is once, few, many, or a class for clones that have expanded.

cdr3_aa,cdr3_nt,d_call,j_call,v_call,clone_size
CSPGQGADEQFF,TGCAGTCCAGGACAGGGGGCCGATGAGCAGTTCTTC,TRBD1,TRBJ2-1,TRBV20-1,many
CASSDSWTGWSATNEKLFF,TGTGCCAGCAGTGACTCTTGGACAGGGTGGTCCGCAACTAATGAAAAACTGTTTTTT,TRBD1,TRBJ1-4,TRBV6-4,many
CASSQDPGGVVDTQYF,TGCGCCAGCAGCCAAGATCCGGGGGGGGTGGTAGATACGCAGTATTTT,TRBD2,TRBJ2-3,TRBV4-1,-
CASSYRGQGSQPQHF,TGTGCCAGCAGTTACAGAGGACAGGGGAGTCAGCCCCAGCATTTT,TRBD1,TRBJ1-5,TRBV6-2/TRBV6-3,few
CSARNIGPFESPLHF,TGCAGTGCTAGAAATATCGGACCTTTTGAATCACCCCTCCACTTT,-,TRBJ1-6,TRBV20-1,few
CASSPPSGGAFEQFF,TGTGCCAGCAGCCCACCTAGCGGGGGGGCATTTGAGCAGTTCTTC,TRBD2,TRBJ2-1,TRBV7-9,many
CASIRGGGELFF,TGTGCCAGCATCCGAGGTGGCGGGGAGCTGTTTTTT,-,TRBJ2-2,TRBV2,few
CSARDPGGNTEAFF,TGCAGTGCTAGAGACCCAGGGGGGAACACTGAAGCTTTCTTT,TRBD1,TRBJ1-1,TRBV20-1,many
CASSLGESTEAFF,TGTGCCAGCAGCTTAGGAGAAAGCACTGAAGCTTTCTTT,-,TRBJ1-1,TRBV7-6,many
CASSVYWGNSGANVLTF,TGTGCCAGCAGTGTATACTGGGGTAACTCTGGGGCCAACGTCCTGACTTTC,-,TRBJ2-6,TRBV2,few
CASSRLAGGSYNEQFF,TGCGCCAGCAGCCGGCTAGCGGGGGGGTCTTACAATGAGCAGTTCTTC,TRBD2,TRBJ2-1,TRBV4-3,few
CASSILDRVLGYTF,TGTGCCAGCAGCATCCTCGACAGGGTCCTTGGCTACACCTTC,TRBD1,TRBJ1-2,TRBV6-2/TRBV6-3,few
CASSSSDSYGYTF,TGCGCCAGCAGCTCTTCGGACTCCTATGGCTACACCTTC,-,TRBJ1-2,TRBV5-1,few
CASSYRQTAGVEQYF,TGTGCCAGCAGTTACCGGCAGACAGCCGGTGTCGAGCAGTACTTC,-,TRBJ2-7,TRBV6-5,many
CSASRFGTGTFYYNEQFF,TGCAGTGCCTCCCGTTTCGGGACAGGGACATTCTACTACAATGAGCAGTTCTTC,TRBD1,TRBJ2-1,TRBV20-1,-
CASGGQGAADTQYF,TGTGCCAGCGGGGGACAGGGGGCCGCAGATACGCAGTATTTT,TRBD1,TRBJ2-3,TRBV18,-
CSARLAGNTDTQYF,TGCAGTGCGCGCCTAGCGGGGAACACAGATACGCAGTATTTT,TRBD2,TRBJ2-3,TRBV20-1,many
CASSEYKDEQYF,TGTGCCAGCAGTGAATATAAGGACGAGCAGTACTTC,-,TRBJ2-7,TRBV25-1,few
CASRNSGGRPDTQYF,TGTGCCAGCCGGAACTCGGGGGGGCGTCCAGATACGCAGTATTTT,TRBD2,TRBJ2-3,TRBV6-2/TRBV6-3,-
CASSARGTTNTGELFF,TGTGCCAGCAGCGCAAGGGGTACAACGAACACCGGGGAGCTGTTTTTT,-,TRBJ2-2,TRBV7-3,few
CASSYRTGANEQFF,TGTGCCAGCAGTTACCGGACAGGGGCGAATGAGCAGTTCTTC,TRBD1,TRBJ2-1,TRBV6-5,many
CSAGPGGNQPQHF,TGCAGTGCAGGCCCCGGGGGCAATCAGCCCCAGCATTTT,-,TRBJ1-5,TRBV20-1,-
CASSEGSGGFTQYF,TGTGCCAGCAGTGAAGGTTCAGGGGGCTTTACGCAGTATTTT,TRBD1,TRBJ2-3,TRBV25-1,-
CASSIWAEGGELFF,TGTGCCAGTAGTATTTGGGCAGAAGGCGGGGAGCTGTTTTTT,-,TRBJ2-2,TRBV19,-
CASSHGVGDRAQTAFF,TGCGCCAGCAGCCACGGGGTGGGGGACAGGGCCCAAACGGCTTTCTTT,TRBD1,TRBJ1-1,TRBV4-1,few
CSARDRAGVTGEQFF,TGCAGTGCTAGAGATCGGGCAGGGGTGACTGGTGAGCAGTTCTTC,-,TRBJ2-1,TRBV20-1,-
CSARPDLRGAPRDTQYF,TGCAGTGCTAGACCTGACCTGCGAGGCGCGCCTAGGGATACGCAGTATTTT,-,TRBJ2-3,TRBV20-1,-
CASSQGGHDYNEQFF,TGTGCCAGCAGCCAAGGGGGGCATGACTACAATGAGCAGTTCTTC,-,TRBJ2-1,TRBV12-3/TRBV12-4,-
CASRLGYRETQYF,TGCGCCAGCAGGCTTGGTTACCGGGAGACCCAGTACTTC,-,TRBJ2-5,TRBV5-1,many
CASSHELPGGVGNQPQHF,TGCGCCAGCAGCCATGAACTTCCAGGGGGCGTCGGCAATCAGCCCCAGCATTTT,TRBD1,TRBJ1-5,TRBV4-3,-
CASSAHQLAGGRLDTQYF,TGTGCCAGCAGCGCCCACCAACTAGCGGGGGGCAGGTTAGATACGCAGTATTTT,TRBD2,TRBJ2-3,TRBV9,many
CASSNRFTYEQYF,TGTGCCAGCAGCAACAGGTTTACCTACGAGCAGTACTTC,-,TRBJ2-7,TRBV12-3/TRBV12-4,-
CASSLTGLQSYEQYF,TGTGCCAGCAGCCTAACAGGGCTACAGTCCTACGAGCAGTACTTC,-,TRBJ2-7,TRBV7-2,-
CASSYSGTEGRFF,TGTGCCAGCAGTTACTCGGGGACAGAAGGCCGGTTCTTC,TRBD1,TRBJ2-1,TRBV6-5,many
CASSLVGADPNTEAFF,TGTGCCAGCAGCCTCGTCGGAGCAGATCCAAACACTGAAGCTTTCTTT,-,TRBJ1-1,TRBV11-2,few
CATNGVRLSPLHF,TGTGCCACCAACGGGGTCAGACTTTCACCCCTCCACTTT,-,TRBJ1-6,TRBV24-1,many
CSARSGTSYGYTF,TGCAGTGCTAGAAGCGGGACAAGTTATGGCTACACCTTC,-,TRBJ1-2,TRBV20-1,few
CSARDSGVGNEQFF,TGCAGTGCTAGAGATAGCGGGGTTGGGAATGAGCAGTTCTTC,TRBD2,TRBJ2-1,TRBV20-1,few
CASSLGLAGGYADTQYF,TGTGCCAGCAGCCTAGGACTAGCGGGGGGCTACGCAGATACGCAGTATTTT,TRBD2,TRBJ2-3,TRBV3-1,few
CSARDRRGLPEAFF,TGCAGTGCTAGAGATCGACGGGGGCTCCCTGAAGCTTTCTTT,-,TRBJ1-1,TRBV20-1,many
CASSIWGGGADEQFF,TGTGCCAGTAGTATTTGGGGCGGGGGGGCCGATGAGCAGTTCTTC,TRBD2,TRBJ2-1,TRBV19,few
CATSVINGGDGYTF,TGTGCCACCAGCGTAATCAATGGGGGGGATGGCTACACCTTC,-,TRBJ1-2,TRBV15,-
CSARDLSGQGYNEQFF,TGCAGTGCTAGAGATCTTAGCGGTCAGGGTTACAATGAGCAGTTCTTC,-,TRBJ2-1,TRBV20-1,few
CSASSGGKNSPLHF,TGCAGTGCTAGTTCTGGGGGTAAAAATTCACCCCTCCACTTT,-,TRBJ1-6,TRBV20-1,few
CASSARTDSYEQYF,TGTGCCAGCAGTGCCCGGACAGACTCCTACGAGCAGTACTTC,-,TRBJ2-7,TRBV12-3/TRBV12-4,many
CASSQDRRGYTF,TGCGCCAGCAGCCAAGATCGGAGGGGCTACACCTTC,-,TRBJ1-2,TRBV4-3,-
CASSLNGQENTGELFF,TGTGCCAGCAGCTTGAACGGGCAGGAGAACACCGGGGAGCTGTTTTTT,-,TRBJ2-2,TRBV5-4,-
CASSSLRDRNTGELFF,TGTGCCAGCAGCTCCCTAAGGGACAGAAACACCGGGGAGCTGTTTTTT,TRBD1,TRBJ2-2,TRBV7-9,-
CASKSTGGPYSNQPQHF,TGTGCCAGCAAGAGTACGGGCGGACCTTATAGCAATCAGCCCCAGCATTTT,-,TRBJ1-5,TRBV2,few
CAISGYNANTIYF,TGTGCCATCAGTGGTTACAACGCAAACACCATATATTTT,-,TRBJ1-3,TRBV10-3,-
CASSVGVGVGNEQFF,TGTGCCAGCAGCGTAGGGGTCGGGGTGGGGAATGAGCAGTTCTTC,-,TRBJ2-1,TRBV9,-